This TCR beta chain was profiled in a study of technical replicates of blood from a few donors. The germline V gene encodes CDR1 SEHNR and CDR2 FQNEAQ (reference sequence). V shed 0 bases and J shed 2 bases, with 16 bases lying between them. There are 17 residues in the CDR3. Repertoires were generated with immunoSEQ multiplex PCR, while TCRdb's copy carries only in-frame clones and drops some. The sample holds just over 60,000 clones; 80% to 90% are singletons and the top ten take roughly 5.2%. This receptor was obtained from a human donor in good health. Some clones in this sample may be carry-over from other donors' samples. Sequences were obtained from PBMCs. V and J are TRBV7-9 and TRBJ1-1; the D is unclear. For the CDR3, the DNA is TGTGCCAGCAGCTTAGCTACGGGAGGAGGACCCAACACTGAAGCTTTCTTT. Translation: CASSLATGGGPNTEAFF.